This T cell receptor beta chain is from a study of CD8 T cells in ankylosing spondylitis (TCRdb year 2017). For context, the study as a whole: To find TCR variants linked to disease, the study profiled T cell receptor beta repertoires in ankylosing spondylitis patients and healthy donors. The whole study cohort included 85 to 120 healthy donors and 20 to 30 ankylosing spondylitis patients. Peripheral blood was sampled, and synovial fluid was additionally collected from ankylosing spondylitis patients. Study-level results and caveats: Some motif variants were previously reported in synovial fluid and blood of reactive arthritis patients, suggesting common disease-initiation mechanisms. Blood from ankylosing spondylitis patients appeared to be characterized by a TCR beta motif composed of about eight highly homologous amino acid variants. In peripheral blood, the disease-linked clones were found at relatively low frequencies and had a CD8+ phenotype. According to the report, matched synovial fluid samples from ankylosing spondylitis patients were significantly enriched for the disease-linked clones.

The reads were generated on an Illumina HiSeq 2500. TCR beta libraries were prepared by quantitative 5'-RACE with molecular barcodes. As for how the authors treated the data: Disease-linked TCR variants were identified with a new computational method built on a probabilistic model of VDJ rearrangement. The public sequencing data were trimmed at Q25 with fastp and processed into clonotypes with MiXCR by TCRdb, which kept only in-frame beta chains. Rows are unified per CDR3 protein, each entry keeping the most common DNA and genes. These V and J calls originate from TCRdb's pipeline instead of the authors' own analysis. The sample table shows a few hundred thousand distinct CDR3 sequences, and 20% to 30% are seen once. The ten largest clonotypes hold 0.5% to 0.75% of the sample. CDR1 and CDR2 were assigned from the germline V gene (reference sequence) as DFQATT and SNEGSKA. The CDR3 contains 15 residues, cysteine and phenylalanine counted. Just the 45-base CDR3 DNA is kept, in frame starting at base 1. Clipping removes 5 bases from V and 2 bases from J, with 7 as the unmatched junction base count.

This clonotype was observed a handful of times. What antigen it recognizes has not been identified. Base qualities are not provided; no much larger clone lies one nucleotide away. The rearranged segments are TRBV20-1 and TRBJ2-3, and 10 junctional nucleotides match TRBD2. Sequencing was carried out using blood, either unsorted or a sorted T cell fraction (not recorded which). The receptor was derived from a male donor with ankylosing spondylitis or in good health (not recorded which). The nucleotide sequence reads TGCAGTGCTGACTCTAGCGGGGGCTTCACAGATACGCAGTATTTT. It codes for CSADSSGGFTDTQYF.